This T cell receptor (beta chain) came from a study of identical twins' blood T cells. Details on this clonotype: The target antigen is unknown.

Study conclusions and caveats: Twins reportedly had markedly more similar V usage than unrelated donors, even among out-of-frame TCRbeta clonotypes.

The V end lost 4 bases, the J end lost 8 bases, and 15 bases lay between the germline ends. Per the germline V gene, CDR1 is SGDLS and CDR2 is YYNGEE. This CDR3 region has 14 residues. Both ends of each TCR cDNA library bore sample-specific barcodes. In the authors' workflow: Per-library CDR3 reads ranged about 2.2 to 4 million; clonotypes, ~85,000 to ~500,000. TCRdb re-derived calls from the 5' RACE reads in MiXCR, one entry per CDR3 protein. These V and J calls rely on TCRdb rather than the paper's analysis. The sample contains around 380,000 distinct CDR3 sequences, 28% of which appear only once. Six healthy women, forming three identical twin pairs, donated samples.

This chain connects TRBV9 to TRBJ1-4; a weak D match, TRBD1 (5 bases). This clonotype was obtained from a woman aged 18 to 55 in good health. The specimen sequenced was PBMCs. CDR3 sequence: CASSPSQGWEKLFF. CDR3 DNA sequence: TGTGCCAGCAGCCCAAGTCAGGGTTGGGAAAAACTGTTTTTT.